The 2 T cell receptor beta chains given below trace back to one sample, sequenced in a study of blood T cell repertoires in COVID-19. TCRdb's table, derived via immunoSEQ multiplex PCR, lists solely in-frame clones and lacks some. The sample lists approximately 440,000 clones, roughly 87% occurring once. Input material: PBMCs or T cells enriched from blood (not recorded which). These receptors were taken from a man aged 18 to 29 who had recovered from COVID-19.

V is TRBV4-1 and J is TRBJ2-7; 9 nucleotides align to TRBD2. CDR1 is MGHRA, CDR2 YSYEKL, per germline. This CDR3 region has 13 residues. The ends lost 5 bases at V and 5 bases at J; junction bases unmatched: 4. The DNA for the CDR3 is TGCGCCAGCAGCGCGGGACTAGCAAACGAGCAGTACTTC. Its protein product is CASSAGLANEQYF.

The rearrangement links TRBV29-1 to TRBJ2-5; 8 nucleotides line up with TRBD1. V gave up 6 bases and J gave up 2 bases; unmatched junction bases: 8. This CDR3 comprises 14 residues. Germline loops: CDR1 SQVTM, CDR2 ANQGSEA. CDR3: CSVTGAPVQETQYF. For the CDR3, the DNA is TGCAGCGTGACAGGGGCTCCCGTACAAGAGACCCAGTACTTC.